The entry that follows covers one TCR beta chain sequence. The antigen remains undetermined. Template switching supplied a universal primer site; unique molecular identifiers were carried on the cDNA. From the 5' RACE reads, TCRdb called clonotypes with MiXCR, one entry per CDR3 protein. The repertoire holds 200,000 or so distinct CDR3 sequences, about 7.5% seen once, with less than 2% in the top ten. CDR3 length: 16 amino acids. The V and J ends lost 0 bases and 0 bases respectively, with 12 bases between them. Germline V gene sequence: CDR1 LNHNV, CDR2 YYDKDF (reference sequence). This sample was taken from a study of identical twins. Findings of the study overall: Cord blood beta clonotypes present at high abundance carried fewer insertions; no such pattern appeared in memory repertoires. Excess sharing between twins was weaker in beta out-of-frame sequences. Excess low generation probability was seen in twin-shared out-of-frame alpha sequences.

These sequences were also reported in another study, on yellow fever vaccine responses in identical twins.

The receptor comes from a woman aged 18 to 35 in good health. The sample consisted of memory (CD45RO+) T cells sorted from blood. The chain couples TRBV15 to TRBJ2-7; D is perhaps TRBD1 (6 bases). CDR3 bases: TGTGCCACCAGCAGAGATTCGCAGGGGAGCTCCTACGAGCAGTACTTC. Its translation: CATSRDSQGSSYEQYF.